Below, one TCR beta chain is given with its context. Antigen: not known. Only in-frame clones appear in the TCRdb table, and some are missing; sequencing was by immunoSEQ multiplex PCR. This sample has approximately 44,000 clones, with approximately 64% found just once. The record originates from a study of PD-1 blockade in classical Hodgkin lymphoma. About the research overall: A 3 mg/kg intravenous dose of nivolumab was received by patients every 2 weeks. General study results and limits: Relative to healthy donors, newly diagnosed patients reportedly had lower baseline TCR diversity, which was reported as lower still in relapsed/refractory patients.

Germline V gene data show CDR1 as MNHNS and CDR2 as SASEGT. CDR3 length: 15 residues. Trimming took 6 bases from V and 0 from J, leaving 9 bases between them. Every one of the patients relapsed after autologous stem cell transplantation (brentuximab vedotin exposure was variable). This TCR derives from a human donor with classical Hodgkin lymphoma. The material was peripheral blood mononuclear cells (PBMCs), obtained at baseline. The genes are TRBV6-1 and TRBJ2-6; D is possibly TRBD2 (5 bases). DNA for the CDR3: TGTGCCAGCAGGGCACGGGACTCTGGGGCCAACGTCCTGACTTTC. Residues: CASRARDSGANVLTF.